The 3 T cell receptor beta chains given below trace back to one sample, sequenced in a study of T cell responses to AZD1222 COVID-19 vaccine. Sequenced by immunoSEQ multiplex PCR; TCRdb stores in-frame clones only, minus some. The profile covers about 94,000 clones, with roughly 90% appearing a single time and 9.5% to 13% taken by the ten largest. The material was peripheral blood, obtained 28 days after the second AZD1222 dose. The receptors here all came from an adult who received the AZD1222 COVID-19 vaccine.

This chain connects TRBV5-4 to TRBJ2-7; tentative D call: TRBD1 (5 bases). CDR1 and CDR2 from the germline V gene are SGHNT and YYREEE (reference sequence). CDR3 size: 14 residues. V was clipped by 0 bases and J by 2 bases, with 9 bases between them. The CDR3 DNA sequence: TGTGCCAGCAGCTTGGAGGGGCTACCCTACGAGCAGTACTTC. Protein product: CASSLEGLPYEQYF.

By sample fraction, this clone is medium-sized (0.01 to 0.1%). V usage is TRBV2 and J usage is TRBJ2-1, with TRBD2 matching over 9 bases. Germline values: CDR1 SNHLY, CDR2 FYNNEI. CDR3 length: 14 residues. V dropped 7 bases and J dropped 9; count of bases not matched to a gene: 10. The CDR3 DNA reads as TGTGCCAGCACCCCAGGGACTAGCAGGTCTGAGCAGTTCTTC. As protein: CASTPGTSRSEQFF.

The CDR3 DNA is TGTGCCAGCAGCCAATCCCCGGACAGGCCAGAGACCCAGTACTTC. Its protein is CASSQSPDRPETQYF. This chain connects TRBV16 to TRBJ2-5; 7 nucleotides align to TRBD1. Germline trimming cut 0 bases from V and 4 bases from J; bases unmatched to any gene: 5. CDR3 size: 15 residues. Germline assignment: CDR1 KGHSY and CDR2 FQNENV.